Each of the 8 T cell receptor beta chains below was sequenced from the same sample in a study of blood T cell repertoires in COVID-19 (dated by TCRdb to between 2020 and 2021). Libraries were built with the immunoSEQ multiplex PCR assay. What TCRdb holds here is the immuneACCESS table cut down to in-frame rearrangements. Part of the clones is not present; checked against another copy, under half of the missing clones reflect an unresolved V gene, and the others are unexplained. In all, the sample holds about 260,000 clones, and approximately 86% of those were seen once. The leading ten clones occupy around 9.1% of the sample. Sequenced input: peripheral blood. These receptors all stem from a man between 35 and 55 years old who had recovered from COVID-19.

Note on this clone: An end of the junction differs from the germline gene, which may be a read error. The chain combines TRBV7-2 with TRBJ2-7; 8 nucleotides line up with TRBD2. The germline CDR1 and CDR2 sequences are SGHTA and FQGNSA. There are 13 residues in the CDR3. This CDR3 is CASSIAGLYEQYF. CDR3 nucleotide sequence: TGTGCCAGCAGCATAGCGGGACTCTACGAGCAGTACTTC.

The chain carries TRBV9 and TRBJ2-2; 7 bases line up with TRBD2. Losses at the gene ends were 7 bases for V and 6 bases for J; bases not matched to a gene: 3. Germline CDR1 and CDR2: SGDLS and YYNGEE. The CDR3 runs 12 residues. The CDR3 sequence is CASGRAPGELFF. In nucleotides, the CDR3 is TGTGCCAGCGGGAGGGCCCCCGGGGAGCTGTTTTTT.

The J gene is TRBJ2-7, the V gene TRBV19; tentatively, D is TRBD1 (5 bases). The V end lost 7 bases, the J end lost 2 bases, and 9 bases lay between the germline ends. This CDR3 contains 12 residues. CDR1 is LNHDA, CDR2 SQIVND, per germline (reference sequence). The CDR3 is CASKGVAYEQYF. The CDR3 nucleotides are TGTGCCAGTAAAGGGGTGGCCTACGAGCAGTACTTC.

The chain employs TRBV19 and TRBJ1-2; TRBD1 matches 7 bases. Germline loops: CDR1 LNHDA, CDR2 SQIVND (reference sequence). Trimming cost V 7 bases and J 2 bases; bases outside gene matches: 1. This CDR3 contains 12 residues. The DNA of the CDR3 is TGTGCCAGTAAGACAGGGAACTATGGCTACACCTTC. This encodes CASKTGNYGYTF.

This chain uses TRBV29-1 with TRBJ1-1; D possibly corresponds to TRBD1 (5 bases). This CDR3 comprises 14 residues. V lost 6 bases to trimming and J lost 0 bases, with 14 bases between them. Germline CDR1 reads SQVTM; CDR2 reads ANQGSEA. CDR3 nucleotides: TGCAGCGTATCCCAGGGTTCCGTGAACACTGAAGCTTTCTTT. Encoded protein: CSVSQGSVNTEAFF. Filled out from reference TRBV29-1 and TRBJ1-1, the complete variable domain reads SAVISQKPSRDICQRGTSLTIQCQVDSQVTMMFWYRQQPGQSLTLIATANQGSEATYESGFVIDKFPISRPNLTFSTLTVSNMSPEDSSIYLCSVSQGSVNTEAFFGQGTRLTVV.

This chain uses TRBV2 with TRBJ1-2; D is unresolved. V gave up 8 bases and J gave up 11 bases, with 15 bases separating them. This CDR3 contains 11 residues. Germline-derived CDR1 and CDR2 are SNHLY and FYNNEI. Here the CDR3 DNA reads TGTGCCAGCCACGACGGCCACGGGTACACCTTC. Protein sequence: CASHDGHGYTF.

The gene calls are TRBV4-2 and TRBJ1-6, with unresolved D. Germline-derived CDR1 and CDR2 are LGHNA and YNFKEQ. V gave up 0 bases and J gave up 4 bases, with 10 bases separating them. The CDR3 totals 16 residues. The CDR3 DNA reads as TGTGCCAGCAGCCAAGATATCAGAGGTTATAATTCACCCCTCCACTTT. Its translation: CASSQDIRGYNSPLHF.

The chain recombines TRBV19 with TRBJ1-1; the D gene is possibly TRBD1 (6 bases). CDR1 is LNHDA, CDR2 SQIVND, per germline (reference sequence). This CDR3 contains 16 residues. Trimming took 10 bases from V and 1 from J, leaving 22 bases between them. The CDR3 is CATRRGGSGPNTEAFF. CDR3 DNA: TGTGCCACGAGGAGGGGGGGGTCGGGTCCGAACACTGAAGCTTTCTTT.